This entry features one T cell receptor (beta chain) sequence. Its antigen is unknown. Base qualities are not at hand, and no much larger clone is one base apart. At one collaborating source in Seattle, patients were enrolled during active infection and were followed longitudinally through the course of disease. Each collaborating institution followed its own protocols to collect whole blood in K2EDTA tubes. Collaborator samples were shipped for TCRbeta analysis as frozen whole blood, isolated PBMCs, or DNA extracted from either sample type. The data originate from a study of blood T cell repertoires in COVID-19 (dated by TCRdb to the early 2020s). The study in broad terms: The collaborator samples originated in the United States, Italy and Spain and spanned the acute and convalescent phases of COVID-19. Deeply sampled blood TCRbeta repertoires from subjects exposed to, actively infected with, or recovered from COVID-19 were included in the dataset. Where HLA class I and class II types were available, the types were taken from metadata supplied by the sample provider, not from assay-based typing. The repertoires were released in a freely available public database intended as a resource for research on the immune response to SARS-CoV-2. Samples came from the ongoing ImmuneRACE study (first 160 participants) plus 1,254 subjects from 6 global collaborators. Nearly every sample came with metadata listing a de-identified subject ID, COVID-19 status, age in years and sex. The material from the prospective study consisted of cDNA or gDNA derived from T cells, B-cell-depleted T cells, or PBMCs.

TCRbeta CDR3 regions were amplified from genomic DNA using the immunoSEQ Assay, a bias-controlled multiplex PCR. The original methods were these. Within the assay, amplification of reference gene primers was used to estimate how many nucleated cells each sample contained. To quantify the absolute abundance of each unique TCRbeta CDR3 rearrangement, sequence reads were collapsed and filtered. For each sample, productive Simpson clonality was calculated as the square root of Simpson's diversity index across productive rearrangements. TCRdb provides this immuneACCESS table in a form limited to in-frame rearrangements. Some clones are lacking; in checked studies, under half of them reflect an unresolved V gene, and why the rest are absent is not known. That table furnishes V, J and clone size, whereas the DNA furnished D and trimming. Present in this sample are hundreds of thousands of clones, 80% to 90% of which were seen just once. Roughly 0.76% of the sample rests with the top ten.

Including the terminal cysteine and phenylalanine, the CDR3 comprises 11 residues. Only the CDR3 portion is preserved as DNA: 33 bases, with reading frame beginning at the first base. From a lookup of the germline V gene, CDR1 and CDR2 are SNHLY and FYNNEI. V is pruned by 8 bases and J by 8 bases, leaving 5 bases of the junction without a gene match. Here is what the overall study found, with its caveats: Clinical and demographic metadata were provided uncurated, with the amount varying by source and participant.

The clonotype originates from a man aged 18 to 29 with COVID-19, enrolled during active disease. The V and J genes are TRBV2 and TRBJ1-1, and TRBD1 aligns with 7 junction nucleotides. Material for sequencing was peripheral blood. The DNA sequence reads TGTGCCAGCGGCCGACAGGGAGAAGCTTTCTTT. It translates to CASGRQGEAFF.